Presented here are 26 T cell receptor beta chains from one specimen sequenced in a study of cytomegalovirus exposure and HLA in healthy donors. The PCR used 60 Vbeta and 13 Jbeta primers. The method was immunoSEQ multiplex PCR; TCRdb's version includes in-frame clones alone and lacks a portion of them. Its table lists fewer than 100,000 clones. Sequencing was carried out using PBMCs. These receptors were obtained from a man aged 45-60 years in good health and CMV-seronegative.

This chain joins TRBV27 and TRBJ1-1; 10 bases align to TRBD1. CDR1 MNHEY and CDR2 SMNVEV come from the germline V gene (reference sequence). The CDR3 contains 14 residues. Trimming cost V 6 bases and J 1 base; bases outside gene matches: 2. The CDR3 sequence is CASSRDRGNTEAFF. The CDR3 DNA follows: TGTGCCAGCAGCCGGGACAGGGGGAACACTGAAGCTTTCTTT.

The chain has TRBV28 and TRBJ1-3, with D maybe TRBD1 (6 bases). The CDR3 covers 17 residues. V shed 6 bases and J shed 0 bases, with 18 bases lying between them. CDR1 and CDR2 (germline): MDHEN, SYDVKM. CDR3 sequence: CASSSTGTPSSGNTIYF. For the CDR3, the DNA is TGTGCCAGCAGCTCAACCGGGACACCATCCTCTGGAAACACCATATATTTT.

This chain uses TRBV2 with TRBJ2-7; D gene unclear. The V gene's germline CDR1 is SNHLY and CDR2 FYNNEI. Trimming took 8 bases from V and 4 from J, leaving 18 bases between them. This CDR3 spans 14 amino acids. CDR3 bases: TGTGCCAGCGGCGCCGGGTTTATGGTTTACGAGCAGTACTTC. This codes for CASGAGFMVYEQYF. Full variable domain (remainder filled in from reference TRBV2 and TRBJ2-7): EPEVTQTPSHQVTQMGQEVILRCVPISNHLYFYWYRQILGQKVEFLVSFYNNEISEKSEIFDDQFSVERPDGSNFTLKIRSTKLEDSAMYFCASGAGFMVYEQYFGPGTRLTVT.

The genes are TRBV6-6 and TRBJ1-2, with D tentatively TRBD1 (5 bases). The V gene's germline CDR1 is MNHNY and CDR2 SVGAGI (reference sequence). The V end lost 5 bases, the J end lost 8 bases, and 12 bases lay between the germline ends. The CDR3 has 12 amino acids. The CDR3 sequence: CASSNGGSGYTF. CDR3 DNA: TGTGCCAGCAGTAACGGGGGTAGCGGCTACACCTTC.

The V and J genes are TRBV7-9 and TRBJ1-1; 9 bases agree with TRBD1. CDR3 length: 15 residues. V trimming: 4 bases; J trimming: 3 bases; junction bases outside the gene matches: 6. Per the germline V gene, CDR1 is SEHNR and CDR2 is FQNEAQ (reference sequence). DNA for the CDR3: TGTGCCAGCAGCTCCCTTAGGACAGGGGACACTGAAGCTTTCTTT. Amino acid sequence: CASSSLRTGDTEAFF.

This chain connects TRBV7-9 to TRBJ2-5, with D hard to call. This CDR3 has 13 residues. The germline CDR1 and CDR2 sequences are SEHNR and FQNEAQ (reference sequence). The V end lost 1 base, the J end lost 2 bases, and 5 bases lay between the germline ends. The CDR3 sequence is CASSLVEQETQYF. The CDR3 bases are TGTGCCAGCAGCTTAGTGGAGCAAGAGACCCAGTACTTC. The whole variable domain, remainder taken from reference TRBV7-9 and TRBJ2-5, is DTGVSQNPRHKITKRGQNVTFRCDPISEHNRLYWYRQTLGQGPEFLTYFQNEAQLEKSRLLSDRFSAERPKGSFSTLEIQRTEQGDSAMYLCASSLVEQETQYFGPGTRLLVL.

This rearrangement joins TRBV7-9 to TRBJ1-5; possibly TRBD1 for D (6 bases). Germline CDR1 is SEHNR and CDR2 is FQNEAQ (reference sequence). CDR3 length: 15 residues. V lost 4 bases and J 1 base, leaving 11 bases between the germline ends. The CDR3 spells CASSSITGSNQPQHF. For the CDR3, the DNA is TGTGCCAGCAGCTCTATCACAGGGAGCAATCAGCCCCAGCATTTT.

The chain employs TRBV9 and TRBJ2-5; 10 bases match TRBD1. The J call is uncertain, as TRBJ2-7 better fits the DNA end. Germline V gives CDR1 SGDLS, CDR2 YYNGEE. The length of the CDR3 is 14 residues. The CDR3 reads CASSRGQGNYEQYF. DNA for the CDR3: TGTGCCAGCAGCCGGGGACAGGGGAACTACGAGCAGTACTTC.

V usage is TRBV2 and J usage is TRBJ2-5; D is uncertain. V lost 7 bases to trimming and J lost 4 bases, with 10 bases between them. The V gene's germline CDR1 is SNHLY and CDR2 FYNNEI. The CDR3 spans 12 residues. The CDR3 loop reads CASKESGETQYF. DNA for the CDR3: TGTGCCAGCAAGGAATCAGGAGAGACCCAGTACTTC.

V gene TRBV5-6 combines with J gene TRBJ2-7; TRBD1 aligns across 9 bases. V trimming: 5 bases; J trimming: 3 bases; junction bases outside the gene matches: 3. The V gene's germline CDR1 is SGHDT and CDR2 YYEEEE. The CDR3 is made up of 13 amino acids. The CDR3 nucleotides are TGTGCCAGCAGGGACAGGGGTCTCTACGAGCAGTACTTC. As protein: CASRDRGLYEQYF.

The genes are TRBV5-1 and TRBJ2-7; TRBD2 agrees at 14 bases. The CDR3 is made up of 18 amino acids. The germline gives CDR1 SGHRS, CDR2 YFSETQ. V shed 2 bases and J 5 bases; nucleotides not matched to a gene: 12. CDR3 sequence (DNA): TGCGCCAGCAGCTTTGGACTAGCGGGGGGCACGTTTTCCCACGAGCAGTACTTC. It is translated as CASSFGLAGGTFSHEQYF.

This chain joins TRBV9 and TRBJ2-7, with TRBD1 matching over 8 bases. CDR1 and CDR2 (germline): SGDLS, YYNGEE. This CDR3 contains 16 residues. Unmatched junction bases numbered 9, after V lost 4 bases and J lost 0 bases. The CDR3 sequence: CASSHTGTGYSYEQYF. DNA of the CDR3: TGTGCCAGCAGCCACACCGGGACAGGCTACTCCTACGAGCAGTACTTC. Combining the CDR3 with reference TRBV9 and TRBJ2-7 gives the whole variable domain DSGVTQTPKHLITATGQRVTLRCSPRSGDLSVYWYQQSLDQGLQFLIQYYNGEERAKGNILERFSAQQFPDLHSELNLSSLELGDSALYFCASSHTGTGYSYEQYFGPGTRLTVT.

The chain couples TRBV4-2 to TRBJ2-7; 10 bases map to TRBD2. The CDR3 is 15 residues long. The germline V gene encodes CDR1 LGHNA and CDR2 YNFKEQ. Losses at the gene ends were 1 base for V and 0 bases for J; bases not matched to a gene: 0. This CDR3 is CASSQVAGGSYEQYF. The CDR3 coding sequence is TGTGCCAGCAGCCAAGTAGCGGGGGGCTCCTACGAGCAGTACTTC.

The chain is built from TRBV18 and TRBJ1-3; D ambiguous. V lost 3 bases and J 9 bases, leaving 6 bases between the germline ends. Per the germline V gene, CDR1 is KGHSH and CDR2 is LQKENI. CDR3 length: 11 amino acids. The CDR3 region is CASSPPGTIYF. CDR3 nucleotide sequence: TGTGCCAGCTCACCCCCCGGCACCATATATTTT.

The genes are TRBV7-2 and TRBJ2-7; 9 bases fit TRBD1. CDR3 length: 16 amino acids. V shed 5 bases and J 3 bases; nucleotides not matched to a gene: 11. Germline V gene sequence: CDR1 SGHTA, CDR2 FQGNSA. Here the CDR3 DNA reads TGTGCCAGCAGCGTAGACCGACAGGGGGTCGTCTACGAGCAGTACTTC. Its translation is CASSVDRQGVVYEQYF.

The chain uses TRBV7-9 and TRBJ1-2, with 7 bases that match TRBD1. The length of the CDR3 is 16 residues. In germline, CDR1 is SEHNR, CDR2 FQNEAQ (reference sequence). The J segment lost 4 bases and the V segment lost 7 bases, leaving 15 bases of the junction unmatched. CDR3 region: CASNHLTGILPYGYTF. For the CDR3, the DNA is TGTGCCAGCAACCACCTGACAGGGATCCTTCCCTATGGCTACACCTTC.

The chain couples TRBV20-1 to TRBJ2-7, with D perhaps matching TRBD1 (6 bases). The CDR3 sequence is 11 residues long. Germline V gives CDR1 DFQATT, CDR2 SNEGSKA (reference sequence). V was shortened by 8 bases and J by 3 bases, with 11 bases between the two germline ends. As DNA, the CDR3 is TGCAGTCTGGACAGCCGCTACGAGCAGTACTTC. As protein: CSLDSRYEQYF.

The chain employs TRBV6-1 and TRBJ1-5; D ambiguous. The CDR3 contains 13 residues. Germline-derived CDR1 and CDR2 are MNHNS and SASEGT. Trimming left V 5 bases short and J 4 bases short, with 9 bases between. Here the CDR3 DNA reads TGTGCCAGCAGTTCACAACGAAATCAGCCCCAGCATTTT. It is translated as CASSSQRNQPQHF.

This chain joins TRBV18 and TRBJ2-3, with D unresolved. Germline CDR1 reads KGHSH; CDR2 reads LQKENI. CDR3 length equals 14 residues. The V gene lost 3 bases and the J gene lost 2 bases, with 9 bases spanning the gap. In DNA, the CDR3 is TGTGCCAGCTCACCGTCCTTAGTCACAGATACGCAGTATTTT. Protein sequence: CASSPSLVTDTQYF.

A note on this clone: Other DNA variants within this sample encode the same CDR3. The chain couples TRBV9 to TRBJ2-3; D may be TRBD2 (5 bases). With 0 bases removed from V and 4 bases from J, the gap between germline ends came to 6 bases. Germline V gives CDR1 SGDLS, CDR2 YYNGEE. The CDR3 totals 13 residues. The CDR3 DNA sequence: TGTGCCAGCAGCGTAGGGGGAGCAGATACGCAGTATTTT. This encodes CASSVGGADTQYF.

The V gene is TRBV19, the J gene TRBJ2-5, with D possibly TRBD2 on 6 matching bases. Trimming took 7 bases from V and 7 from J, leaving 13 bases between them. Germline lookup yields CDR1 LNHDA and CDR2 SQIVND (reference sequence). This CDR3 comprises 12 residues. The CDR3 nucleotides read TGTGCCAGTATGGGGCAGGGAGGGACCCAGTACTTC. It specifies CASMGQGGTQYF.

The genes are TRBV2 and TRBJ2-4; D may be TRBD1 (6 bases). Looked up from germline, CDR1 is SNHLY and CDR2 is FYNNEI. Trimming removed 6 bases at V and 9 bases at J, with 15 bases between. The CDR3 spans 13 residues. CDR3 sequence reads: CASRTGTGTIQYF. The DNA for the CDR3 is TGTGCCAGCAGGACGGGAACAGGGACCATTCAGTACTTC.

This chain uses TRBV18 with TRBJ1-2; TRBD1 might be the D (6 bases). The CDR3 has 16 amino acids. V lost 1 base and J lost 5, with 17 bases in between. Germline V lookup: CDR1 KGHSH, CDR2 LQKENI. The CDR3, as DNA: TGTGCCAGCTCACCACTAAACGACAGGCAGGCATATGGCTACACCTTC. Encoded protein: CASSPLNDRQAYGYTF.

The J gene is TRBJ1-1, the V gene TRBV19; TRBD1 matches 7 bases. CDR3 size: 17 residues. Per germline, CDR1 LNHDA and CDR2 SQIVND (reference sequence). Unmatched junction bases numbered 7, after V lost 0 bases and J lost 0 bases. The CDR3 DNA reads TGTGCCAGTAGTATAGATCTGACAGGGACCATGAACACTGAAGCTTTCTTT. The encoded protein is CASSIDLTGTMNTEAFF.

The genes are TRBV4-2 and TRBJ2-2; 8 positions agree with TRBD1. The ends lost 1 base at V and 4 bases at J; junction bases unmatched: 2. Germline V lookup: CDR1 LGHNA, CDR2 YNFKEQ. The CDR3 has 15 amino acids. CDR3 DNA: TGTGCCAGCAGCCAAGGGACAGGGCGCACCGGGGAGCTGTTTTTT. Translated, it gives CASSQGTGRTGELFF.

J is TRBJ2-1 and V is TRBV5-1; no definite D call. The CDR3 has 14 residues. Trimming cost V 0 bases and J 1 base, with 5 bases left between them. Germline V lookup: CDR1 SGHRS, CDR2 YFSETQ. The CDR3 DNA reads TGCGCCAGCAGCTTGGACGGTTCCTACAATGAGCAGTTCTTC. This sequence encodes CASSLDGSYNEQFF.